The 6 T cell receptor beta chains presented below share a single source sample, sequenced in a study of neurological immune-mediated disorders. In TCRdb, the 5' RACE reads were re-called with MiXCR into one record per CDR3 protein. The profile shows approximately 50,000 distinct CDR3 sequences, 10% of them singletons. The sample comprised PBMCs. Receptor source: a man aged 65 to 85 with HTLV-1-associated myelopathy (HAM/TSP).

The table lists this clonotype with a few counts. The genes are TRBV27 and TRBJ2-2, with D uncertain. Germline V CDR1 and CDR2: MNHEY, SMNVEV (reference sequence). CDR3 length equals 14 residues. Between the trimmed V and J ends, which lost 10 bases and 4 bases, there was a span of 16 bases. The CDR3 sequence: CATLAAPLTGELFF. CDR3 coding DNA: TGTGCCACCCTGGCGGCCCCCCTCACCGGGGAGCTGTTTTTT.

The table lists this clonotype with a few counts. This may be a read error, as it is one base from a much larger clone. The chain combines TRBV7-2 with TRBJ2-3, with 9 bases identical to TRBD2. Germline CDR1 reads SGHTA; CDR2 reads FQGNSA. The CDR3 has 19 residues. CDR3 sequence (DNA): TGTGTCGGTGGAGCGGGGGGCAGCACCAGGGGAAATAGCACAGATACGCAGTATTTT. Its translation is CVGGAGGSTRGNSTDTQYF.

A remark on this clonotype: One junction end does not reproduce the germline sequence, and a read error may be involved. The J gene is TRBJ2-3, the V gene TRBV29-1, with D uncertain. The CDR3 contains 13 residues. Germline-derived CDR1 and CDR2 are SQVTM and ANQGSEA. The CDR3: CSAEGWTPDTQYF. The CDR3 nucleotides are TGCAGCGCTGAAGGATGGACCCCCGATACGCAGTATTTT.

This clonotype has ten or more counts. The chain joins TRBV9 to TRBJ1-6, with unresolved D. The CDR3 totals 17 residues. V lost 0 bases and J lost 10, with 20 bases in between. Germline assignment: CDR1 SGDLS and CDR2 YYNGEE. The CDR3 coding sequence is TGTGCCAGCAGCGTAGGTTTGGGTCCTGACTCAGGATCACCCCTCCACTTT. Translating it yields CASSVGLGPDSGSPLHF.

The sample holds a few counts of this clonotype. The chain combines TRBV28 with TRBJ1-4; perhaps TRBD1 as D (6 bases). V shed 10 bases and J shed 3 bases, with 12 bases lying between them. The CDR3 has 13 residues. Germline V gives CDR1 MDHEN, CDR2 SYDVKM. The CDR3 nucleotides are TGTGCCACTAGGGGGTCATCTAATGAAAAACTGTTTTTT. As protein: CATRGSSNEKLFF.

This clonotype was seen many times. V usage is TRBV15 and J usage is TRBJ2-3, with D unclear. V was cut by 0 bases and J by 4 bases, with 11 bases left in between. This CDR3 is built from 15 residues. Germline V CDR1 and CDR2: LNHNV, YYDKDF (reference sequence). The CDR3 DNA sequence: TGTGCCACCAGCAGAGAACACGATTATCCAGATACGCAGTATTTT. It yields the protein CATSREHDYPDTQYF. Full variable domain (remainder filled in from reference TRBV15 and TRBJ2-3): DAMVIQNPRYQVTQFGKPVTLSCSQTLNHNVMYWYQQKSSQAPKLLFHYYDKDFNNEADTPDNFQSRRPNTSFCFLDIRSPGLGDTAMYLCATSREHDYPDTQYFGPGTRLTVL.